This TCR beta chain was recovered during a study of cytomegalovirus exposure and HLA in healthy donors. Study overall: Across 300 to 400 genotyped donors, 65% to 90% landed in the Caucasian-associated ancestry cluster.

Germline loops: CDR1 SGHRS, CDR2 YFSETQ. The V gene end was trimmed by 0 bases and the J gene end by 1 base; junction bases not matched to a gene: 5. CDR3 length equals 17 residues. The PCR was carried out with 60 Vbeta primers and 13 Jbeta primers. Clones were sequenced by immunoSEQ multiplex PCR, and TCRdb holds only the in-frame ones, with some missing. The sample shows some 200,000 clones, 80% to 85% of them seen only once. This receptor was obtained from a woman in her late teens or twenties in good health and CMV-seronegative. The sequencing sample was made of PBMCs. The gene calls are TRBV5-1 and TRBJ2-7; the match to TRBD2 covers 12 bases. The chain's CDR3 is CASSLDLAGGPSYEQYF. CDR3 bases: TGCGCCAGCAGCTTGGATCTAGCGGGGGGGCCGTCCTACGAGCAGTACTTC.